Below, 4 T cell receptor beta chains from the same sample are listed, as sequenced in a study of T cell responses to AZD1222 COVID-19 vaccine (dated by TCRdb to 2020 to 2022). This specimen's time point label, per the study, means: baseline before first vaccination. The receptor library was made with the immunoSEQ multiplex PCR assay. TCRdb carries this immuneACCESS record with in-frame sequences only. Its versions omit some clonotypes, under half of them owing to an unresolved V gene in the studies checked, with the rest unexplained. This sample comprises 150,000 to 200,000 clones, less than 95% of them detected only once. The ten largest make up around 2.9% of the sample. This specimen consisted of peripheral blood, obtained on day 0 of AZD1222 vaccination. These receptors all come from an adult in good health.

The rearrangement links TRBV19 to TRBJ1-4; D perhaps matches TRBD1 (6 bases). The CDR3 covers 17 residues. The germline V gene has CDR1 LNHDA and CDR2 SQIVND (reference sequence). Trimming cost V 1 base and J 5 bases, with 17 bases left between them. CDR3 sequence reads: CASSIVAPGAQNEKLFF. CDR3 in DNA: TGTGCCAGTAGTATAGTGGCACCAGGGGCGCAAAATGAAAAACTGTTTTTT.

The CDR3 bases are TGCAGCGTTGAAGCAGGGGCCCTCTTATATTTT. This encodes CSVEAGALLYF. The chain recombines TRBV29-1 with TRBJ1-3, with D maybe TRBD1 (6 bases). The germline V gene has CDR1 SQVTM and CDR2 ANQGSEA. V was trimmed by 1 base and J by 14 bases, leaving 12 bases between them. The CDR3 spans 11 residues.

This CDR3 is CASSRFQGNYGYTF. The CDR3 DNA follows: TGTGCCAGTAGTAGATTCCAGGGGAACTATGGCTACACCTTC. This chain links TRBV19 with TRBJ1-2; possibly TRBD1 for D (6 bases). Germline assignment: CDR1 LNHDA and CDR2 SQIVND (reference sequence). The CDR3 runs 14 residues. The ends were cut back, 4 bases at V and 2 bases at J, with 11 bases in the middle.

The V and J genes are TRBV19 and TRBJ2-3, with 9 bases fitting TRBD1. CDR1 and CDR2 (germline): LNHDA, SQIVND (reference sequence). The length of the CDR3 is 15 residues. V shed 3 bases and J 5 bases; nucleotides not matched to a gene: 6. CDR3 region: CASSMEGTGIDTQYF. CDR3 DNA sequence: TGTGCCAGTAGTATGGAGGGGACAGGGATAGATACGCAGTATTTT. Filled out from reference TRBV19 and TRBJ2-3, the complete variable domain reads DGGITQSPKYLFRKEGQNVTLSCEQNLNHDAMYWYRQDPGQGLRLIYYSQIVNDFQKGDIAEGYSVSREKKESFPLTVTSAQKNPTAFYLCASSMEGTGIDTQYFGPGTRLTVL.